The T cell receptor beta chain under discussion was sequenced for a study of blood T cell repertoires in COVID-19. V shed 2 bases, J shed 2 bases, and the junction held 5 bases outside the gene matches. CDR3 size: 15 residues. Looked up from germline, CDR1 is MNHEY and CDR2 is SVGEGT. Per the study methods: It was from reference gene primer amplification that nucleated cell counts were estimated. Only in-frame clones appear in the TCRdb table, and some are missing; sequencing was by immunoSEQ multiplex PCR. V, J and clone size are taken as reported in that table, and D and trimming were inferred from the DNA itself. The sample lists some 290,000 clones, 90% occurring once.

This clonotype was obtained from a woman aged 35 to 49 with COVID-19, enrolled during active disease. The chain is built from TRBV6-2 or TRBV6-3 and TRBJ2-7, with TRBD2 matching 8 bases. The specimen sequenced was peripheral blood. The CDR3 protein is CASSYPGTRPYEQYF. CDR3 nucleotide sequence: TGTGCCAGCAGTTACCCCGGGACTAGGCCCTACGAGCAGTACTTC.